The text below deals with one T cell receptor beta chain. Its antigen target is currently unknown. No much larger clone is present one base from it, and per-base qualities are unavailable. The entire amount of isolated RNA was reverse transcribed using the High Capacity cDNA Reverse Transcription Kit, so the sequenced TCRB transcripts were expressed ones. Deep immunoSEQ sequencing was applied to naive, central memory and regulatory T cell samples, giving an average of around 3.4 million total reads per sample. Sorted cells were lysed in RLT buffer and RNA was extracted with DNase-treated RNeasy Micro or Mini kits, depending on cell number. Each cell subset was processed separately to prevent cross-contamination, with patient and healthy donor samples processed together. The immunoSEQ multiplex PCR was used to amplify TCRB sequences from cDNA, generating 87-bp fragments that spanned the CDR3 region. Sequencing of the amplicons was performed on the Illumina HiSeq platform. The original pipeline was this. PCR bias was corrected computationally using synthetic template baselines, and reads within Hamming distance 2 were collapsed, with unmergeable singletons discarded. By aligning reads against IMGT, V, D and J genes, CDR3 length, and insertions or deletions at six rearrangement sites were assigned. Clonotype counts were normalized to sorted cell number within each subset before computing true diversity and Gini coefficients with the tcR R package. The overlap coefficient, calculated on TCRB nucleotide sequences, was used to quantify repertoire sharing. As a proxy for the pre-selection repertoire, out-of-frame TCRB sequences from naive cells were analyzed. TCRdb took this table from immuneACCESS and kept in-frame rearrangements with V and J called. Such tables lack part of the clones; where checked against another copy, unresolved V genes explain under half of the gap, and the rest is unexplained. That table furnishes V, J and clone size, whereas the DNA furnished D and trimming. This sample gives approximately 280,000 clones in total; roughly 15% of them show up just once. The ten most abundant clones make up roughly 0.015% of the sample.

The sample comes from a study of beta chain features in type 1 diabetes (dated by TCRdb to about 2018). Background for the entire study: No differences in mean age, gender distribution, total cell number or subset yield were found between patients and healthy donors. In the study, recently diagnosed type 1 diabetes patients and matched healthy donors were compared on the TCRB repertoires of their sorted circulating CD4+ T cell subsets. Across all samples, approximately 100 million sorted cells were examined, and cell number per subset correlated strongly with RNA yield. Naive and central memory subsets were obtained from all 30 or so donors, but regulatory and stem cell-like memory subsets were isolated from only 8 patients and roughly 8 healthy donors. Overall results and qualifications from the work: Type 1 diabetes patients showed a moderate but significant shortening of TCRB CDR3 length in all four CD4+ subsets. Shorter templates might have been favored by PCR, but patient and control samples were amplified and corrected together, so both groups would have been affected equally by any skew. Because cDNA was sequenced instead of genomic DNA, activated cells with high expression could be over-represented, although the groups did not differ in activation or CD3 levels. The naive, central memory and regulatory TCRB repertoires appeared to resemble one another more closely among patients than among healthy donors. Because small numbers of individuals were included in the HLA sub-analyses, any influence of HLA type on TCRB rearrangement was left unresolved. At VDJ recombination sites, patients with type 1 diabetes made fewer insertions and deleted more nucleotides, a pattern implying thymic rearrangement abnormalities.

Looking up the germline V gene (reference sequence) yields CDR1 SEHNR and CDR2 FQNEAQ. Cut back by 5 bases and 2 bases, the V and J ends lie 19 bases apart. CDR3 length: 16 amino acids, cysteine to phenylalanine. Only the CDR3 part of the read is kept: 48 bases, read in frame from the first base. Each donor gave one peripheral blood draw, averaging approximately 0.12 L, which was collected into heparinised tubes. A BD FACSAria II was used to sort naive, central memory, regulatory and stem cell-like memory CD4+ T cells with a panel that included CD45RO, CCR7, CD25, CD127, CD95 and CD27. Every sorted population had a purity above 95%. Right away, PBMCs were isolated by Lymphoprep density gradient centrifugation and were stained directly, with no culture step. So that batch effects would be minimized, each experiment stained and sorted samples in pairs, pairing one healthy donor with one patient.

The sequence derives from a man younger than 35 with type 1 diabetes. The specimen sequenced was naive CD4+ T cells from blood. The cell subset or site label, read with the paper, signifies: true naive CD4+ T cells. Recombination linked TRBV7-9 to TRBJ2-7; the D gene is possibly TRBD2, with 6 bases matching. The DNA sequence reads TGTGCCAGCAGCCCTTCGGGAGCATATGATACCTACGAGCAGTACTTC. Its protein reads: CASSPSGAYDTYEQYF.